The present entry profiles one T cell receptor beta chain with its context. Libraries were prepared by immunoSEQ multiplex PCR; TCRdb keeps only in-frame clonotypes and omits some of them. The repertoire holds roughly 110,000 clones, with under 90% as singletons. This entry belongs to a study of radiotherapy plus CTLA-4 blockade in lung cancer. At the level of the study: Objective responses were observed in 15% to 20% of patients, and disease control was achieved by 31%.

Trimming removed 3 bases from V and 6 bases from J, with 6 bases in between. CDR1 is SGHTA, CDR2 FQGNSA, per germline. The CDR3 spans 13 residues. This chain joins TRBV7-2 and TRBJ1-6; D unresolved. The source of this sequence is a human donor with non-small cell lung cancer that progressed on radiotherapy plus ipilimumab. Some clones in this sample may be carry-over from other donors' samples. The sequences come from peripheral blood, collected from a patient treated with radiotherapy plus ipilimumab. CDR3: CASSFEVNSPLHF. The CDR3 nucleotides are TGTGCCAGCAGCTTCGAGGTTAATTCACCCCTCCACTTT.